This T cell receptor beta chain was sequenced for a study of T cells in Graves' hyperthyroidism and ophthalmopathy. About the study: Peripheral blood was collected at initial diagnosis, before any treatment.

Individuals with ophthalmopathy presented a Clinical Activity Score of at least 3, a NOSPECS grade of at least 4 and a duration under 3 months. The study based diagnoses on clinical symptoms, serum thyroxine and TRAb, thyroid ultrasound and orbital computed tomography. This clonotype was observed at least ten times. V lost 1 base, J lost 3 bases, and 8 bases stayed unmatched. The V gene's germline CDR1 is SGHNT and CDR2 YENEEA. The CDR3 covers 16 residues. RNA transcripts provided the source from which TCR beta CDR3 regions were amplified. First-round RT-PCR of the TCR CDR3 relied on the HTBI primer set. TCRdb called the multiplex PCR reads again in MiXCR, with one record for every CDR3 protein. The table has 40,000 to 60,000 distinct CDR3 sequences, less than 50% seen once; the top ten hold 8% to 10%.

This clonotype was sampled from a woman aged 45-60 years with Graves' ophthalmopathy. The chain couples TRBV11-3 to TRBJ1-2; 7 nucleotides agree with TRBD1. Sequenced: blood. The CDR3 region is CASSLVYRTGYYGYTF. CDR3 sequence (DNA): TGTGCCAGCAGCTTAGTCTACCGGACAGGTTACTATGGCTACACCTTC.